The 24 T cell receptor beta chains below all came from one sample that was sequenced in a study of shared clonotypes between healthy human individuals. Repertoires were generated with immunoSEQ multiplex PCR, while TCRdb's copy carries only in-frame clones and drops some. Counted here are around 700,000 clones, approximately 79% occurring once; the ten biggest clones make up approximately 1.6%. Sequences were obtained from memory CD4+ T cells sorted from blood. As to subset: CD45RA-negative fraction. These receptors originate from a woman aged 25 to 39 in good health.

The chain has TRBV28 and TRBJ2-3; D not certain. Trimming took 7 bases from V and 2 from J, leaving 10 bases between them. The CDR3 runs 13 residues. Germline CDR1 is MDHEN and CDR2 is SYDVKM. CDR3 sequence reads: CASNQPNTDTQYF. In DNA, the CDR3 is TGTGCCAGCAATCAGCCAAACACAGATACGCAGTATTTT.

Details on this clone: At the DNA level, this CDR3 is encoded by other sequences in the same sample as well. The chain uses TRBV7-9 and TRBJ2-3; 9 bases are a match to TRBD2. Germline trimming cut 5 bases from V and 6 bases from J; bases unmatched to any gene: 3. The CDR3 runs 13 residues. The germline CDR1 and CDR2 sequences are SEHNR and FQNEAQ (reference sequence). CDR3 sequence: CASSLSGRDTQYF. The CDR3 DNA reads as TGTGCCAGCAGCCTAAGCGGGAGGGATACGCAGTATTTT.

This chain uses TRBV7-2 with TRBJ2-7, with a weak D call TRBD2 (7 bases). This CDR3 is 14 amino acids long. V lost 5 bases to trimming and J lost 2 bases, with 13 bases between them. Germline-derived CDR1 and CDR2 are SGHTA and FQGNSA. CDR3 DNA: TGTGCCAGCAGCCCCCCGGGGGGCCCCTACGAGCAGTACTTC. Its protein product is CASSPPGGPYEQYF.

The chain links TRBV10-3 to TRBJ1-5; D gene ambiguous. From germline, CDR1 is ENHRY and CDR2 SYGVKD. V was trimmed by 5 bases and J by 4 bases, leaving 12 bases between them. The CDR3 is 14 amino acids. This CDR3 is CAISREIVNQPQHF. The CDR3 coding sequence is TGTGCCATCAGTAGAGAAATTGTTAATCAGCCCCAGCATTTT.

The chain is built from TRBV5-1 and TRBJ2-3; a possible D gene is TRBD2 (5 bases). Germline lookup yields CDR1 SGHRS and CDR2 YFSETQ. The CDR3 contains 15 residues. V dropped 1 base and J dropped 6 bases, with 15 bases sitting between them. CDR3 nucleotide sequence: TGCGCCAGCAGCTTGCCGAGGGAAGTTTTGGATACGCAGTATTTT. It encodes CASSLPREVLDTQYF.

This rearrangement joins TRBV9 to TRBJ2-7; no firm D call. This CDR3 region has 12 residues. V gave up 0 bases and J gave up 5 bases, with 6 bases separating them. Germline CDR1 SGDLS, CDR2 YYNGEE. The CDR3 region is CASSVDANEQYF. The CDR3 nucleotides are TGTGCCAGCAGCGTAGACGCAAACGAGCAGTACTTC.

This clone was observed many times. The genes are TRBV5-1 and TRBJ1-2, with TRBD1 matching 7 bases. This CDR3 region has 16 residues. V was clipped by 4 bases and J by 2 bases; unmatched bases: 11. Germline loops: CDR1 SGHRS, CDR2 YFSETQ. As DNA, the CDR3 is TGCGCCAGCAGCCCGGGACAGTGGGGACCAAACTATGGCTACACCTTC. Translating it yields CASSPGQWGPNYGYTF.

This clone has more than one count but fewer than ten. The chain uses TRBV5-1 and TRBJ2-5, with D hard to call. From germline, CDR1 is SGHRS and CDR2 YFSETQ. There are 13 residues in the CDR3. V was shortened by 0 bases and J by 2 bases, with 5 bases between the two germline ends. The CDR3 DNA reads as TGCGCCAGCAGCTTGGCTCCTCAAGAGACCCAGTACTTC. It codes for CASSLAPQETQYF.

This clone was observed once. J is TRBJ2-2 and V is TRBV28, with D perhaps TRBD1 (5 bases). V gave up 3 bases and J gave up 7 bases, with 18 bases separating them. CDR3 size: 16 residues. Germline V gives CDR1 MDHEN, CDR2 SYDVKM. CDR3 DNA: TGTGCCAGCAGTTTGTCCCCAGGGTGGATAGGCGGGGAGCTGTTTTTT. Translating it yields CASSLSPGWIGGELFF.

The chain recombines TRBV5-1 with TRBJ2-5; TRBD1 matches at 8 bases. Gene TRBJ2-7 matches the end of the DNA better, so the J call may be wrong. This CDR3 spans 15 amino acids. The germline gives CDR1 SGHRS, CDR2 YFSETQ. CDR3 sequence (DNA): TGCGCCAGCAGCTTTCAGCAGGGGGCTTCATACGAGCAGTACTTC. Encoded protein: CASSFQQGASYEQYF.

As DNA, the CDR3 is TGTGCCAGCAGTGGGACCTTAGGAAGGGACATTCAGTACTTC. Protein product: CASSGTLGRDIQYF. The rearrangement uses TRBV2 and TRBJ2-4; D uncertain. The CDR3 is made up of 14 amino acids. Germline V lookup: CDR1 SNHLY, CDR2 FYNNEI. Trimming shortened V by 4 bases and J by 8 bases, and 15 bases separated the two germline ends.

V and J are TRBV21-1 and TRBJ2-2; the D call in the table, TRBD1, was not verified against the DNA. TRBV21-1 is marked as a pseudogene. This CDR3 is built from 18 residues. CDR3 loop: CASSGMPGQGVSAGELFF. The CDR3 region has the DNA TGTGCCAGCAGCGGGATGCCGGGACAGGGCGTTTCGGCCGGGGAGCTGTTTTTT.

The V and J genes are TRBV18 and TRBJ1-2, with a weak D call TRBD1 (5 bases). The V end was cut by 6 bases, the J end by 6 bases, with 11 bases between. CDR1 is KGHSH, CDR2 LQKENI, per germline. This CDR3 contains 12 residues. CDR3 in DNA: TGTGCCAGCTCTCGCCAACAGGATGGCTACACCTTC. This translates into CASSRQQDGYTF.

CDR3 nucleotide sequence: TGCGCCAGCAACTCAGGACAGCTTGGAAACACCATATATTTT. Residues: CASNSGQLGNTIYF. The chain recombines TRBV4-1 with TRBJ1-3; possible D gene TRBD1, 6 bases. V was clipped by 7 bases and J by 3 bases, with 13 bases between them. CDR3 length: 14 residues. The germline V gene encodes CDR1 MGHRA and CDR2 YSYEKL.

Worth noting for this clone: Other DNA sequences in the sample encode the same CDR3. This chain joins TRBV5-1 and TRBJ2-7, with D possibly TRBD1 on 5 matching bases. Trimming took off 2 bases at V and 1 base at J, with 10 bases between the two ends. The germline V gene has CDR1 SGHRS and CDR2 YFSETQ. The CDR3 is 14 amino acids. In DNA form, the CDR3 reads TGCGCCAGCAGCTTATACACAGGATCCTACGAGCAGTACTTC. It yields the protein CASSLYTGSYEQYF.

The chain joins TRBV6-5 to TRBJ2-7; possibly TRBD2 for D (6 bases). CDR3 size: 16 residues. CDR1 and CDR2 from the germline V gene are MNHEY and SVGAGI. With 4 bases removed from V and 4 bases from J, the gap between germline ends came to 20 bases. The DNA for the CDR3 is TGTGCCAGCAGTTTCCGAGCGGGCCCCCTCGAGTACGAGCAGTACTTC. It is translated as CASSFRAGPLEYEQYF.

The chain combines TRBV9 with TRBJ2-2; 9 nucleotides line up with TRBD2. The germline V gene encodes CDR1 SGDLS and CDR2 YYNGEE. The V segment lost 4 bases and the J segment 5 bases; nucleotides outside the gene matches: 9. The CDR3 has 16 residues. CDR3 amino acids: CASSKYSGSRTGELFF. The CDR3 DNA sequence: TGTGCCAGCAGCAAATATAGCGGGAGTCGGACCGGGGAGCTGTTTTTT.

The chain is built from TRBV4-1 and TRBJ2-2, with TRBD1 matching over 8 bases. Germline V gene lookup returns CDR1 MGHRA and CDR2 YSYEKL. The J segment lost 3 bases and the V segment lost 1 base, leaving 7 bases of the junction unmatched. The CDR3 loop spans 17 amino acids. The DNA for the CDR3 is TGCGCCAGCAGCCAAGTGCCAGGGGGCGCGGACACCGGGGAGCTGTTTTTT. It codes for CASSQVPGGADTGELFF.

The V call is TRBV6-1, the J call TRBJ2-1; TRBD1 agrees at 8 bases. Germline loops: CDR1 MNHNS, CDR2 SASEGT. Trimming cost V 7 bases and J 6 bases; bases outside gene matches: 5. There are 13 residues in the CDR3. The CDR3 loop is CASTLGQGNEQFF. CDR3 coding DNA: TGTGCCAGCACCCTAGGACAGGGCAATGAGCAGTTCTTC.

The chain couples TRBV6-6 to TRBJ2-7; D possibly corresponds to TRBD2 (6 bases). Trimming stripped 6 bases from V and 4 bases from J, with 22 bases between. Per germline, CDR1 MNHNY and CDR2 SVGAGI (reference sequence). CDR3 size: 16 residues. In DNA, the CDR3 is TGTGCCAGCAGACCGGAAGATCGGGGGATATATTACGAGCAGTACTTC. It is translated as CASRPEDRGIYYEQYF.

This rearrangement joins TRBV4-2 to TRBJ2-2, with D tentatively TRBD1 (6 bases). V shed 0 bases and J shed 4 bases, with 12 bases lying between them. Germline V gives CDR1 LGHNA, CDR2 YNFKEQ. This CDR3 spans 16 amino acids. The DNA of the CDR3 is TGTGCCAGCAGCCAAGATACGGGACATCGCACCGGGGAGCTGTTTTTT. Translation gives CASSQDTGHRTGELFF.

This clone occurred once. This chain uses TRBV27 with TRBJ2-3; D may be TRBD1 (6 bases). V gave up 5 bases and J gave up 6 bases, with 15 bases separating them. This CDR3 has 14 residues. Germline V CDR1 and CDR2: MNHEY, SMNVEV (reference sequence). CDR3 sequence (DNA): TGTGCCAGCAGTCGACAGGTTGGGGGTGATACGCAGTATTTT. This gives the protein CASSRQVGGDTQYF.

This chain joins TRBV21-1 and TRBJ2-1; the listed D gene, TRBD2, was not tested against the DNA. TRBV21-1 is a recognized pseudogene. The CDR3 is made up of 14 amino acids. The CDR3 reads CASSKGDSVNEQFF. The CDR3 DNA reads as TGTGCCAGCAGCAAAGGGGACTCCGTCAATGAGCAGTTCTTC.

The chain links TRBV5-8 to TRBJ1-1; D is undetermined. The germline V gene has CDR1 SGHTS and CDR2 YDEGEE. The CDR3 extends over 13 amino acids. Trimming took 4 bases from V and 8 from J, leaving 15 bases between them. CDR3 region: CASSRVAAAEAFF. The DNA for the CDR3 is TGTGCCAGCAGCCGCGTGGCAGCAGCAGAAGCTTTCTTT.